A single TCR beta chain is shown here with its context. What it binds is not known. The CDR3 length is 13 residues. Germline CDR1 MNHEY, CDR2 SVGAGI. V lost 6 bases, J lost 5 bases, and 7 bases stayed unmatched. Splitting of each subset's genomic DNA was done evenly across several immunoSEQ plates. The repertoire was sequenced with immunoSEQ multiplex PCR; TCRdb's copy has only in-frame clones and lacks some. This table holds about 500,000 clones, roughly four fifths found once. The data derive from a study of shared clonotypes between healthy human individuals. Findings and caveats of the study: The sole specimen, blood, was sampled, and tissue repertoires likely differ.

The clonotype comes from a woman aged 40 to 50 in good health. Some clones in this sample may be carry-over from other donors' samples. The rearrangement uses TRBV6-5 and TRBJ2-7; 7 positions match TRBD1. Sequencing used PBMCs. The CDR3 region has the DNA TGTGCCAGCAGAGAGACAGGGTTAGACGAGCAGTACTTC. This encodes CASRETGLDEQYF.